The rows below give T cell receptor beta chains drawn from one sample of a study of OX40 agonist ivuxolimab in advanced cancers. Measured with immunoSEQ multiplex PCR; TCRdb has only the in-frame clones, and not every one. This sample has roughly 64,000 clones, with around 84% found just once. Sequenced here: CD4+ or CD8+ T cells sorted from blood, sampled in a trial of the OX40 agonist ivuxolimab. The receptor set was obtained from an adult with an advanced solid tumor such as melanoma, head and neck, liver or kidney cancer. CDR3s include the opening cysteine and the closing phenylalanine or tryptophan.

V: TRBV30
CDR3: CAWSTGGRSPLHF

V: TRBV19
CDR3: CASSISWAGGRDGYTF

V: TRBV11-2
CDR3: CASSLDRGITGELFF

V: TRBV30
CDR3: CAWSFGELYEQYF

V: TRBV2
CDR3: CASSEGGGGTRRNIQYF

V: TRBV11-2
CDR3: CASSLDAGTVNTEAFF

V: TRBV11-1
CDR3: CASSRLTGAVGETQYF

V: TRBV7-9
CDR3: CASSLGLGATEAFF

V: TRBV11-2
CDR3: CASSLLRGGETQYF

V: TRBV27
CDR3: CASRSPLETQYF

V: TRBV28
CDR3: CASSLVRWAQYF

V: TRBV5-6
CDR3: CASSLVSGTYNEQFF

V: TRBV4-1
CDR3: CASSHPAWGTLQFF

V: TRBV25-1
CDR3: CASSNPGTGGYAYEQYF

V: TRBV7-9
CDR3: CASSLVGEQYF

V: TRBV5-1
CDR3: CASSLSVGTISPLHF

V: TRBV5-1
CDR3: CASSLVRETQYF

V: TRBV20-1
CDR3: CSGGYNEQFF

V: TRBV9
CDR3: CASSVAGNTIYF

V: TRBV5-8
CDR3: CASSRTQLNTEAFF

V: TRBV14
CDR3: CASSRISALYEQYF

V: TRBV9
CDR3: CASSVTQGRWETQYF

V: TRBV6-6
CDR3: CASSLRGDREYGYTF

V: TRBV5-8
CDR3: CASAEGTLYDTGELFF

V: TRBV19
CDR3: CASSKGTQGNTGELFF

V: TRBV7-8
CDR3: CASSLRGATGTGSFF

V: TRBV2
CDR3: CASSDGGELFF

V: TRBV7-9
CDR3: CASSYYGSGGGRNQETQYF

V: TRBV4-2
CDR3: CASSLLTGGPNEQFF

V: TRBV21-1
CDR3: CASSDPSGEDLYEQYF

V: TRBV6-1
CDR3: CASSENRGETQYF

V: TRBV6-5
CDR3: CASRRQGERGYGYTF

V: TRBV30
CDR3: CAGEGYGYTF

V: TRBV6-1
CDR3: CASRGTNQPQHF

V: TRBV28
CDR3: CATTDRPETQYF

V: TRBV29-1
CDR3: CSGQRGDEQFF

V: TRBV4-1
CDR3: CASSPGLLARLRNTIYF

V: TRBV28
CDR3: CASSFTGQGGYGYTF

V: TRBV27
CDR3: CASSLGSDRGTYNEQFF

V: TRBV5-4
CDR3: CASRLNSGANVLTF

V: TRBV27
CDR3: CASKLTAGGTEAFF

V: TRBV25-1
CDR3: CASRITGSYEQYF

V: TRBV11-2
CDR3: CASSLWGGRYEQYF

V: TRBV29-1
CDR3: CSVEFLLNTGELFF

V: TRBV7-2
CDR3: CASSFSTRGEKLFF

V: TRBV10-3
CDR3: CAISPGTGYNEQFF

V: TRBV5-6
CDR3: CASSLLAGSYEQYF

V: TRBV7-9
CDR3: CASSLVPAGEETQYF

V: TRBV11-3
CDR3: CASSLRSGFGMDTQYF

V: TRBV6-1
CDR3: CASSEALRDYEQYF

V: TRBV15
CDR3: CATGEETQYF

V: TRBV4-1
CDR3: CASSREKAAQEFEQYF

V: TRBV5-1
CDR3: CASTTGGQETQYF

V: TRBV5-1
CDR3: CASSLGGTRYEQFF

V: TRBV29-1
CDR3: CSELRRNTEAFF

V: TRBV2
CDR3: CASSVGELAGGRAETQYF

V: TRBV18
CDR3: CASSPSSETQYF

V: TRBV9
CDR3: CASSVGEHTQYF

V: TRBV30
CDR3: CAWRRSPSGGPSSYNEQFF